This TCR beta chain emerged from a study of CD8+CD57+ T cells in acquired aplastic anemia. The wider study: CD4+ cells from healthy donors averaged about 10.8 million reads.

Study outcomes and limitations: Simpson's diversity of CD8+ cells was not significantly different in patients compared with controls. Overlapping CD8+ CDR3 repertoires of patients and controls contained under 35 shared sequences.

This clonotype was seen a single time. Antigen unknown. CDR3 length: 13 residues. The germline V gene has CDR1 SNHLY and CDR2 FYNNEI. J was trimmed by 6 bases and V by 8 bases; bases with no gene match: 7. CDR3 and TCR beta VDJ profiling relied on genomic DNA as the template. TCRdb recomputed calls from the reads with MiXCR, one row per CDR3 protein. The sample comprises under 250,000 distinct CDR3 sequences, 34% of which are singletons, and 1% to 1.3% rests with the top ten. The receptor comes from a human donor in good health, serving as a control. The sequenced sample was sorted CD4+, CD8+, or CD8+CD57+ T cells (not recorded which) from PBMCs. V gene TRBV2 combines with J gene TRBJ2-1; 7 bases match TRBD2. In nucleotides, the CDR3 is TGTGCCAGCGCGGGGGTAGGGGCCAATGAGCAGTTCTTC. Amino acid sequence: CASAGVGANEQFF.